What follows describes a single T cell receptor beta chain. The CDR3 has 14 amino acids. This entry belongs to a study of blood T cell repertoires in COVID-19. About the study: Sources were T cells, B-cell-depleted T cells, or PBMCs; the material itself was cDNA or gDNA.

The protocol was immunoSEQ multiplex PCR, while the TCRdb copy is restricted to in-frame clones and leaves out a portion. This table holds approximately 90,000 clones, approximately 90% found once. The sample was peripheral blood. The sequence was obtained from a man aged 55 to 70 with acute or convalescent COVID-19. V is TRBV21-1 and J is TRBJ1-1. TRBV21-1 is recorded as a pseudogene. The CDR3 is CASSMGDNNTEAFF. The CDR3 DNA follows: TGTGCCAGCAGCATGGGAGACAACAACACTGAAGCTTTCTTT.